The source of this T cell receptor beta chain is a study of post-analysis software for immune sequencing data. Study-level information: Recorded disease courses covered relapsing-remitting, secondary progressive and progressive-relapsing multiple sclerosis. Some patients had no subtype annotation.

Unique molecular identifiers were present in the TCR beta cDNA libraries. The source material, about 0.85 to 11 million T cells, gave rise to 500,000 or so cDNA molecules. From the PCR reads, TCRdb called clonotypes with MiXCR, one entry per CDR3 protein. The data contain about half a million distinct CDR3 sequences, around 34% of them singletons. Details on this clonotype: The antigen remains undetermined.

The study, taken as a whole, reports: Four or five TRBV segments were more frequent in patients than controls; TRBV5-6, TRBV5-1 and TRBV20-1 belonged to this group. In multiple sclerosis, normalized Chao1 diversity was significantly below that of controls. F measure clustering grouped samples strongly by preparation batch.

The CDR3 spans 17 residues. From germline, CDR1 is SEHNR and CDR2 FQNEAQ (reference sequence). V lost 5 bases to trimming and J lost 2 bases, with 19 bases between them. V is TRBV7-9 and J is TRBJ2-1; D unresolved. Material: blood. The TCR sequence derives from a girl aged 2-17 years with multiple sclerosis. CDR3 in amino acids: CASSHPKGQSAYNEQFF. The CDR3 bases are TGTGCCAGCAGCCATCCCAAAGGGCAGTCCGCCTACAATGAGCAGTTCTTC.